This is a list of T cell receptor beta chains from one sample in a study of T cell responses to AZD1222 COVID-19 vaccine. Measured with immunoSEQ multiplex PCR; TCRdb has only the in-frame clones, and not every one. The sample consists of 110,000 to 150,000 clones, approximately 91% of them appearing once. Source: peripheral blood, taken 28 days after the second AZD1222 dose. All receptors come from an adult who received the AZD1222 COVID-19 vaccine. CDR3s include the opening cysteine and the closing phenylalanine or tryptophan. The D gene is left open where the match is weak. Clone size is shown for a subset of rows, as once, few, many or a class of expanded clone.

CDR3nt: TGTGCCACCAGTGATCCCGAGGGGACTGAAGCTTTCTTT
CDR3aa: CATSDPEGTEAFF
j_gene: TRBJ1-1
abundance: once
d_gene: -
v_gene: TRBV24-1

CDR3nt: TGTGCCAGCAGTTACGGGCTAGCGGACAATGAGCAGTTCTTC
CDR3aa: CASSYGLADNEQFF
j_gene: TRBJ2-1
abundance: once
d_gene: TRBD2
v_gene: TRBV6-6

CDR3nt: TGTGCCAGCAGCCTTGGACTAGCGGGAGGGCCCAACGAGCAGTACTTC
CDR3aa: CASSLGLAGGPNEQYF
j_gene: TRBJ2-7
abundance: -
d_gene: TRBD2
v_gene: TRBV9

CDR3nt: TGTGCCAGCAGTGAACAGACACCGAGCTCTGGAAACACCATATATTTT
CDR3aa: CASSEQTPSSGNTIYF
j_gene: TRBJ1-3
abundance: -
d_gene: -
v_gene: TRBV6-1

CDR3nt: TGTGCCAGCAGCTTAGGTCATAATTCACCCCTCCACTTT
CDR3aa: CASSLGHNSPLHF
j_gene: TRBJ1-6
abundance: -
d_gene: -
v_gene: TRBV7-3

CDR3nt: TGTGCCAGCAGCCTTGGCGCGGCTAACTATGGCTACACCTTC
CDR3aa: CASSLGAANYGYTF
j_gene: TRBJ1-2
abundance: -
d_gene: -
v_gene: TRBV5-5

CDR3nt: TGTGCCAGCAAACGACAGGGGTCGAGCAATCAGCCCCAGCATTTT
CDR3aa: CASKRQGSSNQPQHF
j_gene: TRBJ1-5
abundance: -
d_gene: TRBD1
v_gene: TRBV2

CDR3nt: TGTGCCTGGAGTCTGGACAGGGTAGGCACTGAAGCTTTCTTT
CDR3aa: CAWSLDRVGTEAFF
j_gene: TRBJ1-1
abundance: -
d_gene: TRBD1
v_gene: TRBV30

CDR3nt: TGTGCCACCAGCAGGGGACAGGGGAAAGAGACCCAGTACTTC
CDR3aa: CATSRGQGKETQYF
j_gene: TRBJ2-5
abundance: -
d_gene: TRBD1
v_gene: TRBV15

CDR3nt: TGTGCCAGCAGTGATGTTGGGGGGGCGCGATATGGCTACACCTTC
CDR3aa: CASSDVGGARYGYTF
j_gene: TRBJ1-2
abundance: -
d_gene: -
v_gene: TRBV27